These T cell receptor beta chains were read from a single sample in a study of blood T cell repertoires in COVID-19. Generated by immunoSEQ multiplex PCR, the TCRdb table keeps only in-frame clones and is missing some. This table holds 150,000 to 200,000 clones, approximately 80% found once. The specimen was peripheral blood. The receptor source for this set is a woman in her 70s with COVID-19, enrolled during active disease. Both conserved end residues are part of each CDR3. D genes are given only for firm matches. Size tells how often a clone was seen (once, few, many) or the class of an expanded clone, and some rows leave it out.

clone_size	d_call	v_call	j_call	cdr3_aa	cdr3_nt
few	-	TRBV28	TRBJ1-3	CASSLQGRNTIYF	TGTGCCAGCAGTTTACAGGGCCGAAACACCATATATTTT
-	-	TRBV7-2	TRBJ2-7	CASSSAGSSYEQYF	TGTGCCAGCAGCTCAGCCGGGAGCTCCTACGAGCAGTACTTC
few	TRBD1	TRBV3-1/TRBV3-2	TRBJ1-2	CASSPTQGGTGAYGYTF	TGTGCCAGCAGCCCGACCCAAGGGGGGACAGGGGCGTATGGCTACACCTTC
-	TRBD2	TRBV11-2	TRBJ2-5	CASSFSLAGAQETQYF	TGTGCCAGCAGCTTTTCCTTAGCGGGAGCCCAAGAGACCCAGTACTTC
few	TRBD1	TRBV2	TRBJ1-5	CASSPDRGYDGAQHF	TGTGCCAGCAGTCCGGACAGGGGGTACGACGGGGCCCAGCATTTT
-	TRBD1	TRBV13	TRBJ1-2	CASSLEGRGHYGYTF	TGTGCCAGCAGCTTAGAAGGCAGGGGGCACTATGGCTACACCTTC
-	-	TRBV27	TRBJ1-1	CASSYDRLNTEAFF	TGTGCCAGCAGTTACGACAGGCTGAACACTGAAGCTTTCTTT
once	-	TRBV29-1	TRBJ1-1	CSVEGFGGRGTEAFF	TGCAGCGTTGAAGGGTTCGGGGGGAGGGGAACTGAAGCTTTCTTT
-	TRBD2	TRBV6-5	TRBJ2-5	CASSSGTSTWETQYF	TGTGCCAGCAGCAGCGGGACTAGCACTTGGGAGACCCAGTACTTC
-	TRBD2	TRBV6-5	TRBJ2-1	CASAGTSGEQFF	TGTGCCAGCGCTGGGACTAGCGGTGAGCAGTTCTTC
-	-	TRBV12-5	TRBJ1-2	CASIGEGDYGYTF	TGTGCTTCTATAGGGGAGGGAGACTATGGCTACACCTTC
-	-	TRBV3-1/TRBV3-2	TRBJ2-1	CASSQAQGRASGSYNEQFF	TGTGCCAGCAGCCAAGCGCAGGGGCGGGCCTCGGGATCCTACAATGAGCAGTTCTTC
-	-	TRBV28	TRBJ1-2	CASSPWPNYGYTF	TGTGCCAGCAGTCCATGGCCTAACTATGGCTACACCTTC
-	-	TRBV9	TRBJ1-2	CASSDPGTEGYTF	TGTGCCAGCAGCGACCCCGGGACTGAAGGCTACACCTTC
-	-	TRBV3-1/TRBV3-2	TRBJ1-6	CASSLSSGNSPLHF	TGTGCCAGCAGCCTCTCTAGTGGGAATTCACCCCTCCACTTT
-	-	TRBV7-2	TRBJ2-5	CASSRNGGIETQYF	TGTGCCAGCAGCCGTAACGGAGGGATAGAGACCCAGTACTTC
-	-	TRBV18	TRBJ2-5	CASSRTDQETQYF	TGTGCCAGCTCACGAACAGACCAAGAGACCCAGTACTTC
few	TRBD1	TRBV2	TRBJ1-3	CASGSTGTDYGNTIYF	TGTGCCAGCGGGAGCACCGGGACAGATTATGGAAACACCATATATTTT
once	-	TRBV5-5	TRBJ1-5	CASSFSGASNQPQHF	TGTGCCAGCAGCTTCTCAGGGGCTAGCAATCAGCCCCAGCATTTT
-	TRBD1	TRBV28	TRBJ1-1	CASTTPGQGAFTEAFF	TGTGCCAGCACAACCCCGGGACAGGGGGCATTCACTGAAGCTTTCTTT
-	-	TRBV12-5	TRBJ1-5	CVVGSRDQPQHF	TGTGTGGTGGGCTCGAGAGATCAGCCCCAGCATTTT
once	TRBD1	TRBV19	TRBJ1-4	CASSLGQGNEKLFF	TGTGCCAGTAGTCTTGGACAGGGGAATGAAAAACTGTTTTTT
once	-	TRBV27	TRBJ1-4	CASSLSRGEKLFF	TGTGCCAGCAGTTTATCGCGGGGTGAAAAACTGTTTTTT
-	TRBD1	TRBV10-3	TRBJ2-1	CATQPGTATYNEQFF	TGTGCCACCCAGCCGGGGACAGCAACCTACAATGAGCAGTTCTTC
-	-	TRBV28	TRBJ2-1	CASSFQLARPNEQFF	TGTGCCAGCAGTTTCCAGCTAGCGCGACCGAATGAGCAGTTCTTC
-	-	TRBV7-6	TRBJ2-1	CASSLVPSGFGEQFF	TGTGCCAGCAGCTTAGTGCCGTCGGGGTTTGGTGAGCAGTTCTTC
-	TRBD1	TRBV4-1	TRBJ1-5	CASSLTGGGDQPQHF	TGCGCCAGCAGCCTGACAGGGGGTGGGGATCAGCCCCAGCATTTT
-	TRBD1	TRBV2	TRBJ2-5	CASSRGTGRETQYF	TGTGCCAGCAGTCGAGGGACAGGGAGGGAGACCCAGTACTTC
-	-	TRBV29-1	TRBJ2-2	CSVVGGGNTGELFF	TGCAGCGTTGTAGGAGGCGGAAACACCGGGGAGCTGTTTTTT
once	-	TRBV12-3/TRBV12-4	TRBJ2-3	CATQGNTDTQYF	TGTGCCACGCAGGGTAACACAGATACGCAGTATTTT
-	TRBD2	TRBV4-1	TRBJ2-1	CASSLSSGTSEYNEQFF	TGCGCCAGCAGCCTCAGCTCCGGGACTAGCGAGTACAATGAGCAGTTCTTC
-	TRBD1	TRBV28	TRBJ1-2	CASRDRDRAHGYTF	TGTGCCAGCAGGGATCGGGACAGGGCACATGGCTACACCTTC
-	-	TRBV3-1/TRBV3-2	TRBJ1-2	CASSQSLGGYGYTF	TGTGCCAGCAGCCAGTCTCTCGGCGGCTATGGCTACACCTTC
-	-	TRBV7-8	TRBJ2-2	CASSTQGQITGELFF	TGTGCCAGCAGCACGCAGGGTCAGATCACCGGGGAGCTGTTTTTT
-	-	TRBV6-2/TRBV6-3	TRBJ2-5	CASSFPGANQETQYF	TGTGCCAGCAGTTTCCCAGGGGCCAACCAAGAGACCCAGTACTTC
few	TRBD1	TRBV7-3	TRBJ2-3	CASSLQGGTDTQYF	TGTGCCAGCAGCTTACAGGGGGGCACAGATACGCAGTATTTT